This T cell receptor beta chain was identified during a study of cytomegalovirus exposure and HLA in healthy donors listed by TCRdb under 2017. As for the study more broadly: In an earlier analysis of under 750 of the donors, roughly 300 Gb of sequence data and just under 120 million unique TCR beta sequences from roughly 190 million T cells were reported. The study aimed to test whether signatures of past pathogen exposure could be identified by cataloging public T cell receptors. Donor age, sex, ethnicity and CMV serostatus were collected together with the repertoire data. In the later analysis, no new phenotypic data were used to find candidate immune exposures; instead, reliance was placed on TCR beta sequences and their occurrence across donors. The genetic ancestry cluster associated with self-reported Caucasian donors included about 84% of the 300 to 450 genotyped donors. To study patterns of TCR occurrence, a later analysis re-analyzed previously published TCR beta repertoires from 550 to 800 donors and added high-resolution HLA genotyping. Every repertoire in the discovery cohort had been generated on one and the same sequencing platform. An early release that covered some 640 HLA-typed donors contained approximately 320 gigabases of sequencing data and 75 million to 100 million unique TCR sequences. To decide whether each TCR beta V gene segment behaved as functional or pseudogenic, an earlier analysis of some 600 of the donors relied on high-throughput TCR beta sequencing. The study profiled the T cell repertoires of around 700 subjects by immunosequencing and related them to cytomegalovirus serostatus. To predict cytomegalovirus infection status, the study combined high-throughput TCR immunosequencing, statistical association of individual TCRs with disease status, and machine learning. Class I and class II HLA loci were covered by the typing at four-digit resolution. Among around 400 genotyped donors of the cohort, an average of around 250,000 unique TCR beta nucleotide sequences was sequenced per donor, of which about 18% were non-productive. Typing coverage differed by locus: A, B, C, DRB1 and DQB1 were typed in about 620-630 donors, DQA1 in 500 to 550, DPA1 in approximately 610, and DPB1 in around 490. Roughly five DR-DQ haplotypes were treated as single units for association and clustering because of strong linkage in the cohort. In addition to the first cohort of 666 subjects, a separate validation cohort of over 90 different subjects was used. A later genetic analysis used genome-wide SNP genotypes for about 55% of the 666 donors, treating that subset as a discovery cohort. Overall results and qualifications from the work: Broadly in line with IMGT annotations, most TCR beta V segments showed up in productive rearrangements about 87% or about 30% of the time in an earlier analysis of several hundred of the donors. Most CMV-associated TCR beta chains appeared to be HLA-restricted in a later analysis, and the HLA associations seemed to be driven largely by CMV exposure. According to the authors, the approach could potentially be generalized to other disease states and immunological phenotypes. Specific HLA alleles were associated with 15,000 to 20,000 TCR beta sequences at a false discovery rate of 0.05 in a later analysis. According to a later analysis, parvovirus B19, influenza, CMV and Epstein-Barr virus appeared linked to several top co-occurrence clusters. Over 15 rarely observed V segments, including chromosome 9 orphons, were excluded from the earlier analysis of almost 600 of the donors because counts were too low. The sequencing pipeline was judged likely to have produced a cluster of highly shared sequence variants as a technical artifact. The study listed 150 to 200 TCR beta chains as associated with cytomegalovirus. For the cohort, immune exposure information was limited to CMV serostatus. A later analysis found that TCR association rates varied across HLA loci, with DRB1 alleles showing the most associated TCRs and HLA-C alleles the fewest. Strong co-occurrence of HLA alleles, especially DR and DQ, made assigning TCR associations to individual alleles difficult. Correlated functional status among segregating V segments might be attributable to linkage disequilibrium, but an unknown experimental factor could not be ruled out. A later genetic analysis associated a missense DCLRE1C variant with V-gene and J-gene trimming of TCR beta chains, and an independent cohort replicated the association. Some IMGT-functional V segments, including TRBV6-2 and TRBV6-3, could not be distinguished by the 87-base-pair reads and were therefore excluded. Three of the identified cytomegalovirus-associated TCR beta chains were confirmed in vitro to be specific for cytomegalovirus antigens. In a later analysis, HLA-associated TCR beta chains showed more clonal expansion and lower generation probabilities than non-associated chains that were equally common. In a later genetic analysis, fewer N-insertions in productive TCRs were reported among donors in an Asian-associated ancestry cluster than the roughly 700-donor mean. Cytomegalovirus status was reported to be diagnosed by the classifier with high specificity and sensitivity in both the original and validation cohorts. HLA typing was unavailable for some donors at each locus, so association tests used only the typed subset. Presence/absence analyses assumed roughly uniform sequencing depth across donors, an assumption that may not hold. Most TCR sequences were observed very rarely across donors, whereas some public TCRs were present in many individuals. The cohort was sequenced for TCR beta chains only, and without alpha or paired-chain data the features that could be detected were limited. A further reported finding was that TCR beta sequences accurately predicted the HLA-A and HLA-B alleles for most subjects in the first cohort.

The cohort consisted of approximately 690 healthy bone marrow donors. Cohort members were all nominally healthy when sampled, although unrecorded immune exposures were likely present. The donor tested CMV seropositive, placing the donor among the roughly 300 seropositive members of the cohort. Each donor provided a peripheral blood sample, and peripheral blood mononuclear cells were used for TCR beta sequencing. Genomic DNA was extracted from the blood cell samples with the Qiagen DNeasy Blood Extraction Kit. This clone was counted between two and nine times. Its antigen remains unidentified. Base qualities are not at hand, and no much larger clone is one base apart. Inclusive of the bounding cysteine and phenylalanine, the CDR3 is 14 residues long. Only CDR3 DNA remains: 42 bases, in frame from the first base. Via the germline V gene, CDR1 is MNHNS and CDR2 SASEGT. V is pared back by 6 bases and J by 4 bases, with 13 bases lying between the germline termini.

The library came from the immunoSEQ multiplex PCR assay. For the multiplex PCR, a mixture combining 60 forward primers for TCR Vbeta segments and 13 reverse primers for TCR Jbeta segments was used. Amplification of the CDR3 region of rearranged TCR beta genes was performed with a multiplex PCR assay on genomic DNA. Amplified TCR beta libraries were sequenced as 87-base-pair reads on the Illumina HiSeq System. In the paper's pipeline: In a later analysis, roughly 80 million unique TCR beta chains were counted across the 690 or so repertoires, and approximately 11 million of these chains were shared by at least two donors. A nearest-neighbor algorithm error-corrected the raw reads and collapsed the reads into unique sequences, merging closely related sequences to remove PCR and sequencing errors. V, D and J gene segments were assigned by aligning CDR3 sequences to IMGT reference sequences. Each retained sequence needed at least a six-nucleotide match to both a V gene segment and a J gene segment. Rearrangements were classified as productive when the CDR3 lacked stop codons and remained in frame with V and J, and all other rearrangements were classified as non-productive. CDR3 was defined according to IMGT convention as the region running from the second conserved V-encoded cysteine to the conserved J-encoded phenylalanine. In an earlier analysis of approximately 500 of the donors, sequences lacking an unambiguous match to a single V gene segment were excluded. In an earlier analysis of roughly 600 of the donors, a V segment was called functional when productive rearrangements were above 56.7%, and segregating when the standard deviation between donors exceeded 5%. A statistical classification framework was built for diagnosing cytomegalovirus status from the catalog of TCR beta chain sequences. In a later analysis, TCR nucleotide sequences were compared against IMGT/GENE-DB human TR gene sequences so that V and J genes could be assigned. A later analysis assigned CDR3 sequences and most-parsimonious VDJ recombination scenarios with the TCRdist pipeline. In a later analysis, each TCR beta chain was defined by its CDR3 amino acid sequence together with its V-gene family, and reads lacking a unique V-gene family were excluded. A later analysis removed 500 to 650 highly shared, low-generation-probability nucleotide sequences to deal with suspected cross-contamination and a sequencing artifact. A later analysis calculated a clonal expansion index for each public chain from normalized within-repertoire ranks of inferred template counts. In a later analysis, generation probabilities were computed with a VDJ recombination model fitted to out-of-frame rearrangements, and the resulting probabilities were checked against IGoR. In a later analysis, hypergeometric tests were used to score TCR-TCR, TCR-HLA and TCR-CMV co-occurrence, with a repertoire-size bias correction applied to TCR pairs. False discovery rates were estimated in a later analysis by permuting HLA or CMV assignments 20 times. In a later analysis, co-occurring TCRs were grouped using DBSCAN, and TCRdist sequence similarity was added for clustering within HLA-allele-positive subsets. Co-occurrence clustering excluded repertoires with fewer than 30,000 or more than 120,000 public chains, plus five with anomalous nucleotide sharing. This is the immuneACCESS table as TCRdb keeps it, with only in-frame sequences that have V and J called. A part of the clones is gone; compared with another copy, unresolved V genes explain less than half, and the rest is unexplained. V, J and clone size are taken as reported in that table, and D and trimming were inferred from the DNA itself. This sample gives some 150,000 clones in total; approximately 80% of them show up just once. Clones ranked in the top ten supply approximately 3.7% of the sample.

The chain joins TRBV6-1 to TRBJ1-5; TRBD1 is possibly the D segment (6 matching bases). This receptor was taken from a man aged 25-45 years in good health and CMV-seropositive. Sample: PBMCs. The nucleotide sequence reads as follows: TGTGCCAGCAGATACCGGGACAAGAATCAGCCCCAGCATTTT. Its protein is CASRYRDKNQPQHF.